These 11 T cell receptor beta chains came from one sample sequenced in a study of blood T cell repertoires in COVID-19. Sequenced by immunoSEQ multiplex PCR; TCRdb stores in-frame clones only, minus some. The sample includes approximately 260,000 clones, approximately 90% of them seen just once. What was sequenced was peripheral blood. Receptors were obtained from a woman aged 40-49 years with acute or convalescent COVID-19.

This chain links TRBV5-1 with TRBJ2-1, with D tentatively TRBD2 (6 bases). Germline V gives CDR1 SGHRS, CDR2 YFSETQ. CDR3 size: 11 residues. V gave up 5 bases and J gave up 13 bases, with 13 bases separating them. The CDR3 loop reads CASRGGLIQFF. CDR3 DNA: TGCGCCAGCAGGGGAGGCCTGATACAGTTCTTC.

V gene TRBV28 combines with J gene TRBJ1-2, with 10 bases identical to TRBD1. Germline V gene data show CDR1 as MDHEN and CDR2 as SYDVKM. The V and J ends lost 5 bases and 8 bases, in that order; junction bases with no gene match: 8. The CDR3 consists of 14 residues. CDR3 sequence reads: CASSGTGVVWGYTF. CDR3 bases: TGTGCCAGCAGTGGGACAGGGGTAGTTTGGGGCTACACCTTC.

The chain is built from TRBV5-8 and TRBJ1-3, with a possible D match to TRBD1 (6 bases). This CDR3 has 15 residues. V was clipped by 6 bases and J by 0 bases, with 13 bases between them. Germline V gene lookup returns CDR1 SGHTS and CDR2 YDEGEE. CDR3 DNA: TGTGCCAGCAACAACAGGGCCTACTCTGGAAACACCATATATTTT. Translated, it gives CASNNRAYSGNTIYF.

The DNA for the CDR3 is TGTGCCACCAGCAGACCGACAGGGGAGGGTCAGCCCCAGCATTTT. This sequence encodes CATSRPTGEGQPQHF. The gene calls are TRBV15 and TRBJ1-5, with 8 bases lining up with TRBD1. CDR3 length equals 15 residues. V dropped 2 bases and J dropped 6; count of bases not matched to a gene: 6. Germline values: CDR1 LNHNV, CDR2 YYDKDF (reference sequence).

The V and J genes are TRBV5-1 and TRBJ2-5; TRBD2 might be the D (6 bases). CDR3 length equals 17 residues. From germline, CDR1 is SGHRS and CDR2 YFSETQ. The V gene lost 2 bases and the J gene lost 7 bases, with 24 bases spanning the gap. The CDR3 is CASSFRTVADYRATQYF. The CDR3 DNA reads TGCGCCAGCAGCTTTCGTACAGTAGCGGACTACCGGGCGACCCAGTACTTC. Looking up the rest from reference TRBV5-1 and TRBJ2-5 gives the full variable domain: KAGVTQTPRYLIKTRGQQVTLSCSPISGHRSVSWYQQTPGQGLQFLFEYFSETQRNKGNFPGRFSGRQFSNSRSEMNVSTLELGDSALYLCASSFRTVADYRATQYFGPGTRLLVL.

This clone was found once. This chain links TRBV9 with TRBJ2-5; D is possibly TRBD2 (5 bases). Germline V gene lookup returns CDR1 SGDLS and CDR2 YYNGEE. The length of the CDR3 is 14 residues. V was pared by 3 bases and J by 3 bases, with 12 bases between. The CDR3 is CASSGHPREETQYF. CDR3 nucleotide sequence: TGTGCCAGCAGCGGGCACCCGAGGGAAGAGACCCAGTACTTC.

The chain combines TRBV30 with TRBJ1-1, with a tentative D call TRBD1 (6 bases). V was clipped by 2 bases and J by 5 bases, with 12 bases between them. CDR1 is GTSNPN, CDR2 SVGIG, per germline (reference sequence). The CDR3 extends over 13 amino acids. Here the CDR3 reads CAWSRGGQTEAFF. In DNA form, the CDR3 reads TGTGCCTGGAGTCGAGGGGGTCAGACTGAAGCTTTCTTT.

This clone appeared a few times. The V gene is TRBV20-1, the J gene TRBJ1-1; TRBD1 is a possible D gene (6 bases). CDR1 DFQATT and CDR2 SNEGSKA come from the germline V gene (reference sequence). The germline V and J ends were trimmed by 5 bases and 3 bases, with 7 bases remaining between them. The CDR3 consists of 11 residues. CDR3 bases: TGCAGTGCTCCAGGGGACACTGAAGCTTTCTTT. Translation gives CSAPGDTEAFF.

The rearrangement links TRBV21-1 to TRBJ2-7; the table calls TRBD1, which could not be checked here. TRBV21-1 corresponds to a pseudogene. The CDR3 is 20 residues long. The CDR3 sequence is CASSIPGQGLVQLVDYEQYV. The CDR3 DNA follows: TGTGCCAGCAGCATACCGGGACAGGGGCTCGTTCAACTGGTGGACTACGAGCAGTACGTC.

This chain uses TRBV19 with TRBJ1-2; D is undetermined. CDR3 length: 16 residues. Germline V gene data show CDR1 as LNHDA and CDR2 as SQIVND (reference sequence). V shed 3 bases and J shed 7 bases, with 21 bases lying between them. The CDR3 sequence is CASSIAYQLMRAGYTF. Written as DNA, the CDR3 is TGTGCCAGTAGTATTGCATATCAGCTGATGAGGGCTGGCTACACCTTC. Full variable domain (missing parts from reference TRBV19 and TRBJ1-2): DGGITQSPKYLFRKEGQNVTLSCEQNLNHDAMYWYRQDPGQGLRLIYYSQIVNDFQKGDIAEGYSVSREKKESFPLTVTSAQKNPTAFYLCASSIAYQLMRAGYTFGSGTRLTVV.

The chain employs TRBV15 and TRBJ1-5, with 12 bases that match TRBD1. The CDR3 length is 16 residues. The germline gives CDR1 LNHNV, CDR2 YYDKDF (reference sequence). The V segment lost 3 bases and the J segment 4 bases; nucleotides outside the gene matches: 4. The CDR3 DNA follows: TGTGCCACCAGCAGGGGACAGGGGGCGCATAATCAGCCCCAGCATTTT. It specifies CATSRGQGAHNQPQHF. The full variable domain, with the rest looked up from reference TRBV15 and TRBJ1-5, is DAMVIQNPRYQVTQFGKPVTLSCSQTLNHNVMYWYQQKSSQAPKLLFHYYDKDFNNEADTPDNFQSRRPNTSFCFLDIRSPGLGDTAMYLCATSRGQGAHNQPQHFGDGTRLSIL.